Listed below are T cell receptor beta chains from one sample, sequenced in a study of shared clonotypes between healthy human individuals. TCRdb's table, derived via immunoSEQ multiplex PCR, lists solely in-frame clones and lacks some. Here the sample spans 1.5 million to 2.5 million clones, about 95% being singletons. Input material: naive CD8+ T cells sorted from blood. The receptor source for this set is a man aged 18 to 35 in good health. The CDR3 runs from the conserved cysteine through the conserved F or W. The order of the fields is CDR3 length, D gene, J gene, V gene, clone size, CDR3 protein, CDR3 DNA. The D gene is left open where the match is weak. Not every row has a clone size; where given, it reads once, few, many or a size class.

>13|-|TRBJ1-5|TRBV6-5|-
CASSYSTDQPQHF
TGTGCCAGCAGTTACTCTACCGATCAGCCCCAGCATTTT
>11|-|TRBJ2-2|TRBV6-5|once
CASSPNGELFF
TGTGCCAGCAGCCCGAACGGGGAGCTGTTTTTT
>13|-|TRBJ2-7|TRBV7-7|-
CASSWDPLGEQYF
TGTGCTAGCAGTTGGGACCCTTTGGGGGAGCAGTACTTC
>14|-|TRBJ1-3|TRBV5-4|-
CASSPGGSGNTIYF
TGTGCCAGCAGTCCCGGGGGGTCTGGAAACACCATATATTTT
>14|-|TRBJ2-2|TRBV5-1|-
CASSFGSNTGELFF
TGCGCCAGCAGCTTCGGGTCGAACACCGGGGAGCTGTTTTTT
>14|TRBD1|TRBJ2-5|TRBV4-1|-
CASSRGTDQETQYF
TGCGCCAGCAGCCGGGGGACAGATCAAGAGACCCAGTACTTC
>16|-|TRBJ2-7|TRBV6-5|-
CASSSLIASHTYEQYF
TGTGCCAGTAGTTCCCTAATCGCCTCTCACACCTACGAGCAGTACTTC
>11|-|TRBJ2-7|TRBV10-2|-
CASAVAYEQYF
TGCGCCAGCGCCGTAGCCTACGAGCAGTACTTC
>12|-|TRBJ2-5|TRBV30|-
CAWSAPIETQYF
TGTGCCTGGAGTGCCCCGATAGAGACCCAGTACTTC
>11|-|TRBJ2-1|TRBV10-2|-
CASSPVNEQFF
TGCGCCAGCAGCCCGGTCAATGAGCAGTTCTTC
>11|-|TRBJ2-3|TRBV4-1|-
CASSGLTSLYF
TGCGCCAGCAGTGGACTCACGAGTTTGTATTTT
>12|-|TRBJ2-7|TRBV27|-
CASSLPGHEQYF
TGTGCCAGCAGTTTACCTGGGCACGAGCAGTACTTC
>20|TRBD1|TRBJ1-3|TRBV5-1|-
CASSLEGQGAGISSGNTIYF
TGCGCCAGCAGCCTGGAGGGACAGGGGGCAGGAATTAGCTCTGGAAACACCATATATTTT
>13|TRBD2|TRBJ2-4|TRBV4-1|-
CASSQGLANIQYF
TGCGCCAGCAGCCAAGGACTAGCGAACATTCAGTACTTC
>13|-|TRBJ2-7|TRBV5-8|-
CASSLADLYEQYF
TGTGCCAGCAGCTTGGCAGACCTCTACGAGCAGTACTTC
>15|TRBD2|TRBJ2-7|TRBV11-2|-
CASSWTSGRIGEQYF
TGTGCCAGCAGCTGGACTAGCGGGAGAATTGGCGAGCAGTACTTC
>15|-|TRBJ1-4|TRBV4-1|-
CASSQERGVGEKLFF
TGCGCCAGCAGCCAAGAGAGGGGGGTGGGAGAAAAACTGTTTTTT
>14|-|TRBJ2-1|TRBV4-1|-
CASTLTDTYNEQFF
TGCGCCAGCACCCTAACGGACACGTACAATGAGCAGTTCTTC
>15|-|TRBJ2-5|TRBV6-6|once
CASSYEGGTGETQYF
TGTGCCAGCAGTTACGAGGGAGGAACGGGAGAGACCCAGTACTTC
>17|TRBD1|TRBJ2-1|TRBV4-1|-
CASSQGKGTGAYNEQFF
TGCGCCAGCAGCCAAGGGAAAGGGACAGGGGCCTACAATGAGCAGTTCTTC
>13|-|TRBJ2-7|TRBV7-9|-
CASSLPVKSEQYF
TGTGCCAGCAGCTTACCGGTTAAGAGCGAGCAGTACTTC
>13|-|TRBJ1-3|TRBV7-6|-
CASSTLGGNTIYF
TGTGCCAGCAGCACCCTAGGGGGAAACACCATATATTTT